The next 7 T cell receptor beta chains were all read from a single sample in a study of OX40 agonist ivuxolimab in advanced cancers. Produced via immunoSEQ multiplex PCR; TCRdb's table is partial and in-frame only. In the table there are some 97,000 clones, about 89% of which are singletons. The specimen was CD4+ or CD8+ T cells sorted from blood, collected in a trial of the OX40 agonist ivuxolimab. The receptors were gathered from an adult with an advanced solid tumor such as melanoma, head and neck, liver or kidney cancer.

The chain employs TRBV19 and TRBJ2-2; possibly TRBD1 for D (6 bases). The CDR3 consists of 15 residues. CDR1 is LNHDA and CDR2 is SQIVND in the germline V gene (reference sequence). V lost 3 bases, J lost 4 bases, and 12 bases lay in between. CDR3 loop: CASSIRVRGTGELFF. The CDR3 DNA follows: TGTGCCAGTAGTATCCGGGTCAGGGGCACCGGGGAGCTGTTTTTT.

The chain has TRBV29-1 and TRBJ2-2; D is ambiguous. CDR3 size: 12 residues. Trimming took off 5 bases at V and 6 bases at J, with 10 bases between the two ends. Germline V gene data show CDR1 as SQVTM and CDR2 as ANQGSEA. The CDR3 protein is CSVSYRAGELFF. In DNA, the CDR3 is TGCAGCGTTTCGTACAGAGCCGGGGAGCTGTTTTTT.

The J gene is TRBJ1-2, the V gene TRBV7-3; D not certain. In germline, CDR1 is SGHTA, CDR2 FQGTGA. The CDR3 length is 15 residues. The V gene lost 5 bases and the J gene lost 0 bases, with 13 bases spanning the gap. The CDR3: CASSPGRIPNYGYTF. The CDR3 DNA follows: TGTGCCAGCAGCCCCGGCAGGATTCCTAACTATGGCTACACCTTC.

The V gene is TRBV7-6, the J gene TRBJ2-7; D might be TRBD2 (6 bases). Germline V gene lookup returns CDR1 SGHVS and CDR2 FNYEAQ. The CDR3 loop spans 14 amino acids. V dropped 5 bases and J dropped 6 bases, with 17 bases sitting between them. CDR3 sequence reads: CASSLRVGSGEQYF. The CDR3 DNA reads as TGTGCCAGCAGCCTTCGGGTCGGGAGTGGCGAGCAGTACTTC.

This chain uses TRBV7-6 with TRBJ2-1, with a weak D call TRBD2 (6 bases). The CDR3 runs to 15 residues. Between the trimmed V and J ends, which lost 2 bases and 1 base, there was a span of 9 bases. Per the germline V gene, CDR1 is SGHVS and CDR2 is FNYEAQ. CDR3 amino acids: CASSLNAGSYNEQFF. CDR3 bases: TGTGCCAGCAGCTTAAATGCGGGGTCCTACAATGAGCAGTTCTTC.

The chain is built from TRBV7-9 and TRBJ2-5; no firm D call. CDR3 size: 12 residues. Germline V gene lookup returns CDR1 SEHNR and CDR2 FQNEAQ (reference sequence). Deletions cut 1 base from V and 6 bases from J, with 6 bases between. Written as DNA, the CDR3 is TGTGCCAGCAGCTTAGTTCCCCAGACCCAGTACTTC. Its protein product is CASSLVPQTQYF. The full variable domain, in which reference TRBV7-9 and TRBJ2-5 provide the parts outside the CDR3, is DTGVSQNPRHKITKRGQNVTFRCDPISEHNRLYWYRQTLGQGPEFLTYFQNEAQLEKSRLLSDRFSAERPKGSFSTLEIQRTEQGDSAMYLCASSLVPQTQYFGPGTRLLVL.

The rearrangement uses TRBV6-1 and TRBJ1-1; D is unclear. This CDR3 contains 13 residues. V lost 6 bases and J 0 bases, leaving 8 bases between the germline ends. Germline V lookup: CDR1 MNHNS, CDR2 SASEGT. The CDR3 is CASSSTMNTEAFF. The CDR3 nucleotides read TGTGCCAGCAGCTCGACGATGAACACTGAAGCTTTCTTT.